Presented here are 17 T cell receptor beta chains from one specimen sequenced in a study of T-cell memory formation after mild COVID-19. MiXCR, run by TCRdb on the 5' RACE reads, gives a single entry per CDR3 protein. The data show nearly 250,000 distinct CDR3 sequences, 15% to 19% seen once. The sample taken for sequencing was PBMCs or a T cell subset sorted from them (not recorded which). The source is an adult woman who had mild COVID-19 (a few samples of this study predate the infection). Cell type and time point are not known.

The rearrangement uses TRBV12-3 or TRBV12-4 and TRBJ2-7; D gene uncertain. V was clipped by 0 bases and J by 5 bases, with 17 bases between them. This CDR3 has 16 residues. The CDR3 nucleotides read TGTGCCAGCAGTTTAGCATTAGCTACGCGTGGACACGAGCAGTACTTC. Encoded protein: CASSLALATRGHEQYF.

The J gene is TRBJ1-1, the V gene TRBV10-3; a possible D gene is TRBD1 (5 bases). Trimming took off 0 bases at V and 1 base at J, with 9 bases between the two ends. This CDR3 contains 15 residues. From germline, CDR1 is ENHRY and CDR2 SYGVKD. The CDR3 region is CAISESGRENTEAFF. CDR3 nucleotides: TGTGCCATCAGTGAGTCAGGCAGGGAGAACACTGAAGCTTTCTTT.

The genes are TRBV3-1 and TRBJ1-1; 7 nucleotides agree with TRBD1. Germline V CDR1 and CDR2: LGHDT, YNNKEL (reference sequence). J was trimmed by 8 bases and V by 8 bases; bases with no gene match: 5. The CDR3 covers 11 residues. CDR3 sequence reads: CASRGDREAFF. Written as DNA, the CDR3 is TGTGCCAGCCGTGGGGACAGAGAAGCTTTCTTT.

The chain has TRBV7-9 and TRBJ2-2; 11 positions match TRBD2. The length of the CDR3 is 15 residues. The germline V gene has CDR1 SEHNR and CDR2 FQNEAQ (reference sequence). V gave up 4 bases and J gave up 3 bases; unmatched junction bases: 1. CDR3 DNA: TGTGCCAGCAGCTCTAGCGGGGGGTACACCGGGGAGCTGTTTTTT. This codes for CASSSSGGYTGELFF.

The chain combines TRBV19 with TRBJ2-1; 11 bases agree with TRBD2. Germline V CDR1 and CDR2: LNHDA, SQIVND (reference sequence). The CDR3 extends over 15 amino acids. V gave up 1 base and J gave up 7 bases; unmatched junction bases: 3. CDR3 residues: CASSIVLAGVNEQFF. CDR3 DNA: TGTGCCAGTAGTATAGTACTAGCGGGAGTGAATGAGCAGTTCTTC.

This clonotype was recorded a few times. For the CDR3, the DNA is TGCGCCAGCAGTTTGCAACCGGGACAGGGCGTTCGGGATACGCAGTATTTT. It translates to CASSLQPGQGVRDTQYF. The chain couples TRBV5-1 to TRBJ2-3; 9 bases line up with TRBD1. This CDR3 is 17 amino acids long. Germline V gives CDR1 SGHRS, CDR2 YFSETQ. The trim removed 5 bases at V and 6 bases at J, leaving 16 bases unmatched.

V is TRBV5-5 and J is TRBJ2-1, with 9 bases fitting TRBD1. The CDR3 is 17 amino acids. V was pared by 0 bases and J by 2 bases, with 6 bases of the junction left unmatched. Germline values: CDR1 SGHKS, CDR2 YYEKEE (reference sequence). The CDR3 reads CASSLGPGQGTYNEQFF. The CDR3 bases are TGTGCCAGCAGCTTGGGACCCGGACAGGGGACCTACAATGAGCAGTTCTTC.

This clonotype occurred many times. The CDR3 here is CASSLDSFYNEQFF. The CDR3 DNA is TGTGCCAGCAGCTTAGATAGCTTCTACAATGAGCAGTTCTTC. The rearrangement joins TRBV7-2 to TRBJ2-1, with unresolved D. Germline CDR1 is SGHTA and CDR2 is FQGNSA. V was trimmed by 1 base and J by 3 bases, leaving 7 bases between them. The CDR3 sequence is 14 residues long.

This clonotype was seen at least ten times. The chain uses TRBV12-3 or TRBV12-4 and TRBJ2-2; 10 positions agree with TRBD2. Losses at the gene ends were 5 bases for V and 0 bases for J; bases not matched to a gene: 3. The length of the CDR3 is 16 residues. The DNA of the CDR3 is TGTGCCAGCAGTCCTCTAGCGGGGGCGAACACCGGGGAGCTGTTTTTT. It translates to CASSPLAGANTGELFF.

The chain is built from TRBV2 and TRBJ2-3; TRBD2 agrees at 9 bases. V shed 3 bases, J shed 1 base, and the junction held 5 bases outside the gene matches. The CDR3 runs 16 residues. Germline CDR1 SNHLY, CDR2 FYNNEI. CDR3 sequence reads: CASSERAGGRTDTQYF. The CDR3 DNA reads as TGTGCCAGCAGTGAGAGAGCGGGGGGTCGCACAGATACGCAGTATTTT.

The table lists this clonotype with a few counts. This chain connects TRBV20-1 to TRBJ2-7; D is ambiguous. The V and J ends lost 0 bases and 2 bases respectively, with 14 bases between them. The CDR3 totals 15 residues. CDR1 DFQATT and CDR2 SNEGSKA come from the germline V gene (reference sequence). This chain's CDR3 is CSARDSVAPTYEQYF. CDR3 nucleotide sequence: TGCAGTGCTAGAGATAGTGTCGCGCCAACCTACGAGCAGTACTTC.

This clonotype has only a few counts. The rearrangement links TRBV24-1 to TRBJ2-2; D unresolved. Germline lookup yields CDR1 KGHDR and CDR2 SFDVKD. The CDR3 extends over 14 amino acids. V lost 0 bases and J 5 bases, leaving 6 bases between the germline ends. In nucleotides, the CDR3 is TGTGCCACCAGTGATTTGCATGGTACCGGGGAGCTGTTTTTT. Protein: CATSDLHGTGELFF.

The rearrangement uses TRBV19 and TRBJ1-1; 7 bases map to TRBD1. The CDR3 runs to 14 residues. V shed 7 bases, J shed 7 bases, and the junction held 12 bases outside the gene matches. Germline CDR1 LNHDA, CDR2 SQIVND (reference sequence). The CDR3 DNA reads TGTGCCAGTACCAGGGGGGCAGGGATGGATGAAGCTTTCTTT. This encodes CASTRGAGMDEAFF.

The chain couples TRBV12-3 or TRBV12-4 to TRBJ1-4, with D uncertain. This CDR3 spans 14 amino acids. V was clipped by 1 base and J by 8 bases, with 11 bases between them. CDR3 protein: CASSLGGTGEKLFF. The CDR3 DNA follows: TGTGCCAGCAGTTTAGGGGGAACGGGGGAAAAACTGTTTTTT.

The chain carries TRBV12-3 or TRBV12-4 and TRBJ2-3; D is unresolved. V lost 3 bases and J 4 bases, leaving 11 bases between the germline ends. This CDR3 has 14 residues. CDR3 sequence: CASSFGLQPDTQYF. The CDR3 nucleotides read TGTGCCAGCAGTTTCGGTCTTCAGCCAGATACGCAGTATTTT.

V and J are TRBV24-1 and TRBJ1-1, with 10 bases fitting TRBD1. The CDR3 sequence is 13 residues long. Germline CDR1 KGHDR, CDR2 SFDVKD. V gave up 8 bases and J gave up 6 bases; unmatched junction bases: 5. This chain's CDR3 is CATKGQGRSEAFF. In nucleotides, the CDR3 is TGTGCCACCAAGGGACAGGGGCGCTCTGAAGCTTTCTTT.

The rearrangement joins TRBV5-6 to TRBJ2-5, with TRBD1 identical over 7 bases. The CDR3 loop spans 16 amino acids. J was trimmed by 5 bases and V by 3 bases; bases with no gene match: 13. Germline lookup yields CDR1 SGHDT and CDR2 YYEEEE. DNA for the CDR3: TGTGCCAGCAGCTACATATCCGGGACAGCGAGGGAGACCCAGTACTTC. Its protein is CASSYISGTARETQYF. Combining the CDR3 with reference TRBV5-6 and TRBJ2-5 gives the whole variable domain DAGVTQSPTHLIKTRGQQVTLRCSPKSGHDTVSWYQQALGQGPQFIFQYYEEEERQRGNFPDRFSGHQFPNYSSELNVNALLLGDSALYLCASSYISGTARETQYFGPGTRLLVL.